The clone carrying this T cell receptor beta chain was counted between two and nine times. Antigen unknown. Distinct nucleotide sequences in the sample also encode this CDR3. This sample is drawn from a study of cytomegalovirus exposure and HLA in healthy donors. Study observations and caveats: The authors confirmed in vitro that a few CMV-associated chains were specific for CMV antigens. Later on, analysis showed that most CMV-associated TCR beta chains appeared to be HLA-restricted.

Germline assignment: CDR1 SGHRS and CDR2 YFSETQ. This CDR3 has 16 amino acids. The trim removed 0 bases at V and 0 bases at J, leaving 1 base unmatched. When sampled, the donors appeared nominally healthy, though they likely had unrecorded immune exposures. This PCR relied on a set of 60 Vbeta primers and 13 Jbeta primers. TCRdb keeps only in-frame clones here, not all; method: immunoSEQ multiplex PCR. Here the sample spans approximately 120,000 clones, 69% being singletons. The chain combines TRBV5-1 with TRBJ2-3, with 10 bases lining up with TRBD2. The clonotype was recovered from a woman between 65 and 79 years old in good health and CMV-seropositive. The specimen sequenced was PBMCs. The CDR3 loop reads CASSLVLAGSTDTQYF. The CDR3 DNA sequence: TGCGCCAGCAGCTTGGTACTAGCGGGGAGCACAGATACGCAGTATTTT.